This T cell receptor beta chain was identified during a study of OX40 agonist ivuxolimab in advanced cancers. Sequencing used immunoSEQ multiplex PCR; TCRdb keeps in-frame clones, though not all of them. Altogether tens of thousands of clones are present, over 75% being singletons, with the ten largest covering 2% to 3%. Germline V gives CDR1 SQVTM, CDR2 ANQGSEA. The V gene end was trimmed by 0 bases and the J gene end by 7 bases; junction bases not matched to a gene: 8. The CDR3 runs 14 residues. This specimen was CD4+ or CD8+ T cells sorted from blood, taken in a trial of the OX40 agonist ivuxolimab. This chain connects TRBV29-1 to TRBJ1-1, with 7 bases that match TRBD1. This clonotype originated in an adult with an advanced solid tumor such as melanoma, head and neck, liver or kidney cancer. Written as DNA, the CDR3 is TGCAGCGTTGAAGAGACTGGACAGGCAAGTGAAGCTTTCTTT. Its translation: CSVEETGQASEAFF.